Following are 21 T cell receptor beta chains from one sample sequenced in a study of CD8 T cells in Susac syndrome. RNA, at about 0.45 to 1 ug, was reverse transcribed with random hexamers. TCRdb called the immunoSEQ multiplex PCR reads again in MiXCR, with one record for every CDR3 protein. The sample lists 330,000 or so distinct CDR3 sequences, roughly 85% occurring once. The sequencing sample was made of CD8+ T cells from PBMCs. The receptors come from a human donor with multiple sclerosis.

The genes are TRBV23-1 and TRBJ1-6; 9 bases map to TRBD1. TRBV23-1 is flagged as an ORF with uncertain function. The junction had 11 bases not matched to a gene; V was cut back by 3 bases and J by 5 bases. CDR3 length: 18 residues. The chain's CDR3 is CASSHLGQGHIHNSPLHF. For the CDR3, the DNA is TGCGCCAGCAGTCACCTAGGACAGGGGCACATACATAATTCACCCCTCCACTTT.

Only one count was recorded for this clonotype. The chain is built from TRBV5-1 and TRBJ2-7; D is unclear. CDR1 is SGHRS and CDR2 is YFSETQ in the germline V gene. The CDR3 totals 13 residues. V was shortened by 0 bases and J by 6 bases, with 10 bases between the two germline ends. CDR3 in DNA: TGCGCCAGCAGCTTGGCCAGGTCCGGCGAGCAGTACTTC. This encodes CASSLARSGEQYF.

This clonotype was recorded once. The chain employs TRBV19 and TRBJ2-1; D remains unclear. The CDR3 spans 14 residues. V was trimmed by 2 bases and J by 4 bases, leaving 9 bases between them. Looked up from germline, CDR1 is LNHDA and CDR2 is SQIVND (reference sequence). The DNA of the CDR3 is TGTGCCAGTAGTATACCCTGGGGTTACAATGAGCAGTTCTTC. Encoded protein: CASSIPWGYNEQFF.

The chain joins TRBV7-2 to TRBJ1-1, with D possibly TRBD1 on 6 matching bases. Trimming pared 6 bases from V and 1 base from J, leaving 15 bases between. The CDR3 covers 15 residues. The germline V gene encodes CDR1 SGHTA and CDR2 FQGNSA. CDR3: CASSPDRGGNTEAFF. The DNA of the CDR3 is TGTGCCAGCAGTCCTGATAGGGGGGGGAACACTGAAGCTTTCTTT.

The V and J genes are TRBV28 and TRBJ2-5; 13 nucleotides line up with TRBD2. Germline V gene lookup returns CDR1 MDHEN and CDR2 SYDVKM. V lost 8 bases and J lost 4; bases outside the gene matches: 1. The CDR3 is 13 amino acids. Here the CDR3 reads CASGLAGAETQYF. The CDR3 region has the DNA TGTGCCAGCGGACTAGCGGGAGCAGAGACCCAGTACTTC.

The rearrangement links TRBV3-1 to TRBJ2-1; 8 positions match TRBD2. Germline trimming cut 4 bases from V and 8 bases from J; bases unmatched to any gene: 10. This CDR3 contains 15 residues. From germline, CDR1 is LGHDT and CDR2 YNNKEL (reference sequence). The CDR3 spells CASSRAGVLLDEQFF. The CDR3 nucleotides are TGTGCCAGCAGCCGAGCGGGAGTACTGCTTGATGAGCAGTTCTTC.

The CDR3 DNA reads TGTGCCAGCAGTGTTACAGGGTACAATCAGCCCCAGCATTTT. Encoded protein: CASSVTGYNQPQHF. The rearrangement links TRBV27 to TRBJ1-5; maybe TRBD1 (6 bases). V was clipped by 5 bases and J by 3 bases, with 11 bases between them. Per the germline V gene, CDR1 is MNHEY and CDR2 is SMNVEV (reference sequence). This CDR3 region has 14 residues.

V usage is TRBV2 and J usage is TRBJ1-2, with TRBD1 as a possible D gene (6 bases). The CDR3 is 14 residues long. Trimming took off 11 bases at V and 2 bases at J, with 18 bases between the two ends. Germline V lookup: CDR1 SNHLY, CDR2 FYNNEI. In DNA form, the CDR3 reads TGTGCCCCTAAAGCCGGGGGCGAAAACTATGGCTACACCTTC. Protein product: CAPKAGGENYGYTF.

The chain employs TRBV25-1 and TRBJ2-7, with 7 bases aligning to TRBD1. Trimming cost V 3 bases and J 0 bases; bases outside gene matches: 17. This CDR3 has 19 amino acids. Germline V lookup: CDR1 MGHDK, CDR2 SYGVNS. CDR3 bases: TGTGCCAGCAGTGAGGGTATTTTTCGGACAGGTTCTTACTCCTACGAGCAGTACTTC. It codes for CASSEGIFRTGSYSYEQYF.

Here the CDR3 DNA reads TGTGCCAGCAGCCTTCAGGGTTCGGGCTATGGCTACACCTTC. Translating gives CASSLQGSGYGYTF. The rearrangement links TRBV5-4 to TRBJ1-2, with D possibly matching TRBD1 (5 bases). V lost 4 bases, J lost 4 bases, and 14 bases lay in between. This CDR3 is 14 amino acids long. CDR1 and CDR2 from the germline V gene are SGHNT and YYREEE (reference sequence).

This clonotype appeared once. The chain links TRBV12-3 or TRBV12-4 to TRBJ2-2; D might be TRBD1 or TRBD2, each matching 6 bases. Trimming cost V 7 bases and J 9 bases, with 15 bases left between them. This CDR3 comprises 13 residues. CDR3 protein: CASTDGGLRELFF. As DNA, the CDR3 is TGTGCCAGCACCGACGGGGGCCTGAGGGAGCTGTTTTTT.

The rearrangement joins TRBV7-9 to TRBJ2-7; TRBD2 matches 10 bases. With 1 base clipped from V and 6 bases from J, the junction kept 6 bases outside the gene matches. The CDR3 is 15 amino acids. In germline, CDR1 is SEHNR, CDR2 FQNEAQ (reference sequence). CDR3 residues: CASSLDLAGVGEQYF. CDR3 in DNA: TGTGCCAGCAGCTTAGATCTAGCGGGAGTAGGCGAGCAGTACTTC.

The chain couples TRBV9 to TRBJ1-1; no firm D call. V dropped 2 bases and J dropped 1 base, with 9 bases sitting between them. This CDR3 contains 14 residues. The V gene's germline CDR1 is SGDLS and CDR2 YYNGEE. CDR3 DNA: TGTGCCAGCAGCGTCTTTGCCGAGAACACTGAAGCTTTCTTT. It encodes CASSVFAENTEAFF.

V and J are TRBV28 and TRBJ2-1; no definite D call. This CDR3 has 12 residues. V was clipped by 3 bases and J by 9 bases, with 9 bases between them. CDR1 and CDR2 (germline): MDHEN, SYDVKM. CDR3 loop: CASSFTEAEQFF. The CDR3, as DNA: TGTGCCAGCAGTTTCACAGAGGCTGAGCAGTTCTTC.

The chain recombines TRBV4-3 with TRBJ2-5; 9 bases agree with TRBD1. Looked up from germline, CDR1 is LGHNA and CDR2 is YSLEER. V was clipped by 3 bases and J by 1 base; unmatched bases: 0. The CDR3 extends over 14 amino acids. CDR3 region: CASSQDRGQETQYF. DNA for the CDR3: TGCGCCAGCAGCCAGGACAGGGGCCAAGAGACCCAGTACTTC.

This chain uses TRBV6-5 with TRBJ2-5; no firm D call. The germline V and J ends were trimmed by 2 bases and 1 base, with 5 bases remaining between them. The CDR3 is 13 amino acids. Per the germline V gene, CDR1 is MNHEY and CDR2 is SVGAGI. CDR3 coding DNA: TGTGCCAGCAGTTACAACTTCCAAGAGACCCAGTACTTC. Translation: CASSYNFQETQYF.

The chain has TRBV5-4 and TRBJ2-4; 9 nucleotides match TRBD1. Unmatched junction bases numbered 10, after V lost 4 bases and J lost 5 bases. The CDR3 length is 16 residues. Germline CDR1 SGHNT, CDR2 YYREEE (reference sequence). DNA of the CDR3: TGTGCCAGCAGCACGGGACAGGGAGAGGGGCAAAACATTCAGTACTTC. This sequence encodes CASSTGQGEGQNIQYF.

This chain links TRBV28 with TRBJ1-2; no reliable D call. The CDR3 runs 12 residues. Trimming pared 7 bases from V and 3 bases from J, leaving 9 bases between. The germline V gene has CDR1 MDHEN and CDR2 SYDVKM. The CDR3, as DNA: TGTGCCAGCACCCCCGGGGACTATGGCTACACCTTC. Protein sequence: CASTPGDYGYTF.

V gene TRBV5-4 combines with J gene TRBJ1-1; 7 bases are shared with TRBD1. Germline values: CDR1 SGHNT, CDR2 YYREEE (reference sequence). Trimming cost V 3 bases and J 3 bases; bases outside gene matches: 8. The CDR3 is 15 amino acids. CDR3 coding DNA: TGTGCCAGCAGCTACGGCCAGGGGGTTTACACTGAAGCTTTCTTT. The encoded protein is CASSYGQGVYTEAFF.

J is TRBJ1-5 and V is TRBV19, with D perhaps matching TRBD1 (6 bases). Germline V gene data show CDR1 as LNHDA and CDR2 as SQIVND (reference sequence). Trimming removed 3 bases from V and 4 bases from J, with 13 bases in between. This CDR3 is built from 15 residues. CDR3 bases: TGTGCCAGTAGTATCTGGGACACGGGGAATCAGCCCCAGCATTTT. Its protein product is CASSIWDTGNQPQHF.

The chain joins TRBV6-4 to TRBJ1-1; 9 bases align to TRBD1. The germline V gene has CDR1 MRHNA and CDR2 SNTAGT. Unmatched junction bases numbered 5, after V lost 3 bases and J lost 3 bases. The length of the CDR3 is 15 residues. The CDR3 DNA is TGTGCCAGCAGTGAAACAGGGGGCGAGGACACTGAAGCTTTCTTT. It specifies CASSETGGEDTEAFF.